Detailed here is one T cell receptor beta chain. Sequencing targeted TCR beta in T cells from blood (CD8+ and CD4+). It was negative isolation that provided the CD8+ and CD4+ T cells, whereas TEMRA cells were enriched by FACS. This sample was taken from a study of CD8 T cells in Susac syndrome. Reverse transcription used about 0.45 to 1 ug RNA and random hexamers. In TCRdb, the immunoSEQ multiplex PCR reads were re-called with MiXCR into one record per CDR3 protein. The sample holds some 160,000 distinct CDR3 sequences, approximately 95% seen once. Germline V gives CDR1 MNHEY, CDR2 SVGEGT. The CDR3 is 13 amino acids. J lost 3 bases, V lost 5 bases, and 4 bases had no gene match.

Sequencing was performed on CD8+ T cells from PBMCs. V is TRBV6-2 or TRBV6-3 and J is TRBJ2-7; TRBD1 matches 7 bases. This TCR was recovered from a human donor with multiple sclerosis. The CDR3 nucleotides are TGTGCCAGCAGTGACAGGGCCCTCTACGAGCAGTACTTC. Translating it yields CASSDRALYEQYF.